One sample yielded the 8 T cell receptor beta chains listed below, sequenced in a study of T cells in Graves' hyperthyroidism and ophthalmopathy. Amplification yielded TCR beta CDR3 regions, with RNA transcripts as the source. With the HTBI primer set, the TCR CDR3 went through a first round of RT-PCR. TCRdb re-derived calls from the multiplex PCR reads in MiXCR, one entry per CDR3 protein. The repertoire consists of under 400,000 distinct CDR3 sequences, with 15% to 20% occurring once and the leading ten covering roughly a sixth. The material sequenced was blood. Receptors were obtained from a woman between 35 and 50 years old with Graves' ophthalmopathy.

In this sample, this clonotype turned up many times. The V call is TRBV28, the J call TRBJ2-7, with D hard to call. Germline values: CDR1 MDHEN, CDR2 SYDVKM. Trimming took off 3 bases at V and 6 bases at J, with 12 bases between the two ends. This CDR3 has 13 residues. This CDR3 reads CASSFLARPEQYF. The CDR3 DNA sequence: TGTGCCAGCAGTTTTCTGGCCAGGCCCGAGCAGTACTTC.

There are many counts of this clonotype. The V call is TRBV6-1, the J call TRBJ1-5; 8 nucleotides agree with TRBD1. The CDR3 contains 15 residues. The V gene end was trimmed by 7 bases and the J gene end by 0 bases; junction bases not matched to a gene: 5. CDR1 is MNHNS, CDR2 SASEGT, per germline. CDR3 DNA sequence: TGTGCCAGCAACCCGACAGGGGATAGCAATCAGCCCCAGCATTTT. This codes for CASNPTGDSNQPQHF.

There are many counts of this clonotype. The J gene is TRBJ2-5, the V gene TRBV29-1; D is undetermined. Germline CDR1 is SQVTM and CDR2 is ANQGSEA. The CDR3 extends over 12 amino acids. The V gene lost 2 bases and the J gene lost 5 bases, with 9 bases spanning the gap. The CDR3 DNA follows: TGCAGCGTTGAACGGGCGGCGGAGACCCAGTACTTC. Protein sequence: CSVERAAETQYF.

This clonotype turned up a few times. The genes are TRBV5-1 and TRBJ2-7, with D unclear. Per the germline V gene, CDR1 is SGHRS and CDR2 is YFSETQ. CDR3 size: 14 residues. The V gene lost 2 bases and the J gene lost 7 bases, with 16 bases spanning the gap. CDR3 nucleotide sequence: TGCGCCAGCAGCTTTGTTCAAGGGATGGGAGAGCAGTACTTC. Translation: CASSFVQGMGEQYF.

This clonotype has more than one count but fewer than ten. The chain is built from TRBV20-1 and TRBJ2-7; D is possibly TRBD1 (6 bases). Deletions cut 6 bases from V and 3 bases from J, with 12 bases between. The CDR3 has 12 amino acids. In germline, CDR1 is DFQATT, CDR2 SNEGSKA (reference sequence). The CDR3 region has the DNA TGCAGTGCCCAACAGGGCAGCTACGAGCAGTACTTC. It is translated as CSAQQGSYEQYF.

DNA for the CDR3: TGTGCCAGCAGTGCGGGTATTTATGGCTACACCTTC. Its protein product is CASSAGIYGYTF. The chain recombines TRBV28 with TRBJ1-2, with D unclear. Germline lookup yields CDR1 MDHEN and CDR2 SYDVKM. The CDR3 consists of 12 residues. With 5 bases removed from V and 5 bases from J, the gap between germline ends came to 9 bases.

This clonotype was counted at least ten times. The chain's CDR3 is CASSEASSGDDEQYF. The CDR3, as DNA: TGTGCCAGCAGTGAAGCCTCTTCGGGGGATGACGAGCAGTACTTC. The chain recombines TRBV2 with TRBJ2-7, with a weak D call TRBD2 (6 bases). This CDR3 is built from 15 residues. Germline V lookup: CDR1 SNHLY, CDR2 FYNNEI. Trimming removed 0 bases from V and 5 bases from J, with 14 bases in between.

There are many counts of this clonotype. The CDR3 region has the DNA TGTGCCAGCAGTGGGGGGTCGAACACCGGGGAGCTGTTTTTT. Amino acids: CASSGGSNTGELFF. This rearrangement joins TRBV2 to TRBJ2-2; D tentatively reads TRBD1 or TRBD2 (5 bases each). V lost 4 bases and J lost 0, with 6 bases in between. This CDR3 spans 14 amino acids. The germline gives CDR1 SNHLY, CDR2 FYNNEI.